Many counts were recorded for the clone carrying this T cell receptor beta chain. Its antigen is unknown. This sample was taken from a study of regulatory T cells in long-lasting Graves disease. Study results and limitations: The study found lower TCR diversity in persistent Graves' patients than in newly diagnosed ones.

Time point of the sample: persistent/refractory GD, antithyroid drugs over 5 years with positive TRAb. Generation of the TCR library employed RNA extracted from PBMCs. Library construction for TCR beta used iRepertoire HTBI primers and Arm-PCR of CDR3 regions. TCRdb called the multiplex PCR reads again in MiXCR, with one record for every CDR3 protein. There are 300,000 to 350,000 distinct CDR3 sequences in the sample; around 19% occur only once, and over 25% lies in the top ten. The input for sequencing was peripheral blood mononuclear cells (PBMCs), taken when the disease was refractory, from a patient treated with antithyroid drugs. This TCR was sampled from a female donor with Graves disease.

The CDR3 spells CATSDLYGYTF. The CDR3 bases are TGTGCCACCAGTGATTTATATGGCTACACCTTC. The genes are TRBV24-1 and TRBJ1-2; no definite D call. Germline loops: CDR1 KGHDR, CDR2 SFDVKD. This CDR3 spans 11 amino acids. Trimming took off 1 base at V and 5 bases at J, with 1 base between the two ends.